The clone carrying this T cell receptor (beta chain) was recorded only once. Its antigen is still unknown. The sample is drawn from a study of cytomegalovirus exposure and HLA in healthy donors. Study-wide background: As an earlier analysis found, some 170 million T cells yielded approximately 100 million unique TCR beta sequences. General study points: Some highly shared sequence variants likely arose as a pipeline artifact. High sensitivity and specificity were reportedly achieved when the classifier diagnosed cytomegalovirus status.

Germline V CDR1 and CDR2: SGDLS, YYNGEE. The CDR3 totals 16 residues. After removal of 2 bases from V and 1 base from J, the junction contained 6 bases not matched to a gene. PCR primers comprised 60 Vbeta and 13 Jbeta primers. Some clones are missing from TCRdb's copy, which holds only in-frame ones; the method was immunoSEQ multiplex PCR. The sample lists more than 85,000 clones; over 75% were seen once. The V gene is TRBV9, the J gene TRBJ2-7; the match to TRBD2 covers 10 bases. The source is a young man in good health and CMV-seropositive. The sequenced sample was PBMCs. The CDR3, as DNA: TGTGCCAGCAGCGTCCTCCTAGCGGGGGCGTCCTACGAGCAGTACTTC. Translating gives CASSVLLAGASYEQYF.